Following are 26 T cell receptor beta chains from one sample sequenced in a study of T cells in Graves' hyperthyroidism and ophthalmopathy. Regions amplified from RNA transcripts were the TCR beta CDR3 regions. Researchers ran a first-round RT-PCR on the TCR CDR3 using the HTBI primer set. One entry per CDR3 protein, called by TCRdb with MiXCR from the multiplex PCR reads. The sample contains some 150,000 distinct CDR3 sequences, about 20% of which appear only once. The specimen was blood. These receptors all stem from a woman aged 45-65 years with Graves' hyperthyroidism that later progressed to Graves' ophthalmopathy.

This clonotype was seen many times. CDR3 in DNA: TGTGCCAGCAGCCCCCCGGGGCGTAGCTCCTACAATGAGCAGTTCTTC. It encodes CASSPPGRSSYNEQFF. The J gene is TRBJ2-1, the V gene TRBV3-1; D may correspond to TRBD1 or TRBD2 (5 bases each). V lost 4 bases and J lost 0, with 13 bases in between. The CDR3 is 16 residues long. Germline V CDR1 and CDR2: LGHDT, YNNKEL (reference sequence).

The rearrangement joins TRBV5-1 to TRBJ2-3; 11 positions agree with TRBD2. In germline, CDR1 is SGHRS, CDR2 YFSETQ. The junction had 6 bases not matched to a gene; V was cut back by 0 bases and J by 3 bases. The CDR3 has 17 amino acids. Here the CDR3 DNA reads TGCGCCAGCAGCTTGGCCAAGACTAGCGGGAATACAGATACGCAGTATTTT. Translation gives CASSLAKTSGNTDTQYF.

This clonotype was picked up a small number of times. The CDR3 nucleotides are TGTGCCAGCAGTTCCCGCGGCGTGAACACCGGGGAGCTGTTTTTT. This sequence encodes CASSSRGVNTGELFF. The V and J genes are TRBV12-3 or TRBV12-4 and TRBJ2-2, with D unclear. The V gene lost 4 bases and the J gene lost 1 base, with 10 bases spanning the gap. CDR3 length: 15 amino acids.

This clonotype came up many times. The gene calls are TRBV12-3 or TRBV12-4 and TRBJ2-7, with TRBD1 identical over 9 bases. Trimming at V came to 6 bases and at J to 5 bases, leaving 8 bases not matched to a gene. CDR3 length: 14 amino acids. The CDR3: CASRSTGGTNEQYF. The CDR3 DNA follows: TGTGCCAGCAGGTCCACAGGGGGCACGAACGAGCAGTACTTC.

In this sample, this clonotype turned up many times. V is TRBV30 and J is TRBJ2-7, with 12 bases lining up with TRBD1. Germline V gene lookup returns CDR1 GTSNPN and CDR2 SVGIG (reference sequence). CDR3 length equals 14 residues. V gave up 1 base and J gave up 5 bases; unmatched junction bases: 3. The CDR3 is CAWSDGTGGNEQYF. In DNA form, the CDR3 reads TGTGCCTGGAGTGACGGGACAGGGGGCAACGAGCAGTACTTC.

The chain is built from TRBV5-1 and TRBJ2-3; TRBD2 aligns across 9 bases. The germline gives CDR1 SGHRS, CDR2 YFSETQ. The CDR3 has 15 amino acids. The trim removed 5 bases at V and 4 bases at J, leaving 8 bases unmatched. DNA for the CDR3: TGCGCCAGCAGTAGCGGCGGGAGGGCCCCAGATACGCAGTATTTT. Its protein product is CASSSGGRAPDTQYF. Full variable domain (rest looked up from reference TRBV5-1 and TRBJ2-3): KAGVTQTPRYLIKTRGQQVTLSCSPISGHRSVSWYQQTPGQGLQFLFEYFSETQRNKGNFPGRFSGRQFSNSRSEMNVSTLELGDSALYLCASSSGGRAPDTQYFGPGTRLTVL.

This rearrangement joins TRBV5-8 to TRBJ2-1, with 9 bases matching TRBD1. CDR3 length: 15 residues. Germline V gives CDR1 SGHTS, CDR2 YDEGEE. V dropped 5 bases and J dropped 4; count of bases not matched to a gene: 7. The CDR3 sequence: CASRLTGTGYNEQFF. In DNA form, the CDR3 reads TGTGCCAGCAGGTTGACCGGGACAGGGTACAATGAGCAGTTCTTC.

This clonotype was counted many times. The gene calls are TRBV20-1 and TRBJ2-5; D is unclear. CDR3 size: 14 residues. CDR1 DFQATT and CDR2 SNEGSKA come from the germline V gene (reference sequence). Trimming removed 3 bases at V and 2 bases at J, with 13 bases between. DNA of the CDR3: TGCAGTGCTAGCCCAGGCAACTTACAAGAGACCCAGTACTTC. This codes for CSASPGNLQETQYF.

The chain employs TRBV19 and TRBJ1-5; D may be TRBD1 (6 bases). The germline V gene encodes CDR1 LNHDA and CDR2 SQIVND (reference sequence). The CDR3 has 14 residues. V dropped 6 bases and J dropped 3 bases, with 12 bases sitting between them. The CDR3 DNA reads TGTGCCAGTAGGCCGGACAGCCTCAATCAGCCCCAGCATTTT. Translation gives CASRPDSLNQPQHF. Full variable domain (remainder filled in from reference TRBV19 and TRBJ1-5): DGGITQSPKYLFRKEGQNVTLSCEQNLNHDAMYWYRQDPGQGLRLIYYSQIVNDFQKGDIAEGYSVSREKKESFPLTVTSAQKNPTAFYLCASRPDSLNQPQHFGDGTRLSIL.

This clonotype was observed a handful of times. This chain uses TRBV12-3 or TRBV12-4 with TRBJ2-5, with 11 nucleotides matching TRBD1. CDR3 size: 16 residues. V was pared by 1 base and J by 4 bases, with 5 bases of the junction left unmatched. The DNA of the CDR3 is TGTGCCAGCAGTTTAGGGACAGGGGGCGGCCGAGAGACCCAGTACTTC. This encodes CASSLGTGGGRETQYF.

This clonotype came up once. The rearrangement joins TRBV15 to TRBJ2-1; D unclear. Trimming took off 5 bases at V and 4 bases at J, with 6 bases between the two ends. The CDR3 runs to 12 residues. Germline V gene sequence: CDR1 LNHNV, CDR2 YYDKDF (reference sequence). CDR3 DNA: TGTGCCACCAGCTACCGGTACAATGAGCAGTTCTTC. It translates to CATSYRYNEQFF.

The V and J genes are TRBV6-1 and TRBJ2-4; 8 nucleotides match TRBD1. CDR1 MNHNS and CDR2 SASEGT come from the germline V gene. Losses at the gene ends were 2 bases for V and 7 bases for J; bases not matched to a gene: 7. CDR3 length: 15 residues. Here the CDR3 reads CASSETTGGRNIQYF. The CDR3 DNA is TGTGCCAGCAGTGAAACTACAGGGGGTAGGAACATTCAGTACTTC.

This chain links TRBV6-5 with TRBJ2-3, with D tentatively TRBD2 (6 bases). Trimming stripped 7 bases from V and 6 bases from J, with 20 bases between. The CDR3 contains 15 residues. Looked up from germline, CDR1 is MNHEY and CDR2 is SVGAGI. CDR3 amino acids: CASNSTSNLGDTQYF. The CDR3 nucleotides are TGTGCCAGCAATTCCACTAGCAACCTCGGGGATACGCAGTATTTT.

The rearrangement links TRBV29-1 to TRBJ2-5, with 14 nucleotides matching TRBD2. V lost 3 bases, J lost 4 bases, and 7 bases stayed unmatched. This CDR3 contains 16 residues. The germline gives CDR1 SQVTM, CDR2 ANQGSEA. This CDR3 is CSVEGTSGRRRETQYF. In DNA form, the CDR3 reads TGCAGCGTTGAGGGGACTAGCGGGAGAAGGAGAGAGACCCAGTACTTC.

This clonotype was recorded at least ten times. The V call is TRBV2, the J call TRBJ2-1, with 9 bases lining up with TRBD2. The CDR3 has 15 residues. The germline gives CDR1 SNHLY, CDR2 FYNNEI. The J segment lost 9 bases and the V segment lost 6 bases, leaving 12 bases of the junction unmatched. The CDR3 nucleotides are TGTGCCAGCAGGACTTCTAGCGGGGACTGGGGTGAGCAGTTCTTC. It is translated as CASRTSSGDWGEQFF.

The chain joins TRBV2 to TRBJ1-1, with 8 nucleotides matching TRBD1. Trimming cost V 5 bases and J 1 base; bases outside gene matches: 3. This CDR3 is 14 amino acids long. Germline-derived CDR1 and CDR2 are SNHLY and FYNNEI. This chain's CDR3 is CASSKGQGNTEAFF. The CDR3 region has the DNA TGTGCCAGCAGTAAAGGACAGGGGAACACTGAAGCTTTCTTT.

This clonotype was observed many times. The CDR3: CASSLRTGNNEQFF. CDR3 DNA sequence: TGTGCCAGCAGCCTCCGGACAGGGAACAATGAGCAGTTCTTC. V usage is TRBV12-3 or TRBV12-4 and J usage is TRBJ2-1; 8 nucleotides match TRBD1. This CDR3 has 14 residues. The J segment lost 5 bases and the V segment lost 6 bases, leaving 6 bases of the junction unmatched.

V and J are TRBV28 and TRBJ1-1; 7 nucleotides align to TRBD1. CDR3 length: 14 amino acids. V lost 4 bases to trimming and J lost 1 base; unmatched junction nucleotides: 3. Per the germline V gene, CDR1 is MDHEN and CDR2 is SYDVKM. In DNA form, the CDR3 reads TGTGCCAGCAGTTCCCAGGGGGGGAACACTGAAGCTTTCTTT. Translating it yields CASSSQGGNTEAFF.

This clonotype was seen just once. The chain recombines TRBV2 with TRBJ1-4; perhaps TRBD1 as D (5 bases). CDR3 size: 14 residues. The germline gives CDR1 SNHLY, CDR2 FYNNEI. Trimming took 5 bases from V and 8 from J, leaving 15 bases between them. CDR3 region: CASSSGAGNEKLFF. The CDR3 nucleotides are TGTGCCAGCAGTTCCGGGGCAGGGAACGAAAAACTGTTTTTT.

CDR3 nucleotide sequence: TGTGCCAGCAGCTTAGGTCTGGCTACAGATACGCAGTATTTT. It specifies CASSLGLATDTQYF. V and J are TRBV7-3 and TRBJ2-3, with unresolved D. This CDR3 region has 14 residues. V shed 2 bases and J shed 3 bases, with 9 bases lying between them. Germline V gene lookup returns CDR1 SGHTA and CDR2 FQGTGA.

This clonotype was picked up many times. The CDR3 region has the DNA TGCAGTGCTAAGACTAGCGGGATTGCGGATGAGCAGTTCTTC. It specifies CSAKTSGIADEQFF. The V and J genes are TRBV20-1 and TRBJ2-1; 11 nucleotides agree with TRBD2. This CDR3 comprises 14 residues. Germline lookup yields CDR1 DFQATT and CDR2 SNEGSKA (reference sequence). Trimming cost V 4 bases and J 8 bases; bases outside gene matches: 7.

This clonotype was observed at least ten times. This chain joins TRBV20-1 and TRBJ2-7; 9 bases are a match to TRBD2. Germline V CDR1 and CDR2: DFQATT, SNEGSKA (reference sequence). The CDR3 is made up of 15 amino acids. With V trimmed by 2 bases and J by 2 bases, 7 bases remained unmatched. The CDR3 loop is CSARRGSGSPYEQYF. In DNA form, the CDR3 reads TGCAGTGCTAGAAGGGGTAGCGGGAGTCCCTACGAGCAGTACTTC.

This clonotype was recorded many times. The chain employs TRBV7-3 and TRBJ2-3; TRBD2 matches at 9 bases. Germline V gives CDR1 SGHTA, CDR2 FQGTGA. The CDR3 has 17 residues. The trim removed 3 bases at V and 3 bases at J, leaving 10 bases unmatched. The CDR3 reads CASSLRASGTGTDTQYF. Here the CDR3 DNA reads TGTGCCAGCAGCTTGCGGGCTAGCGGGACGGGGACAGATACGCAGTATTTT.

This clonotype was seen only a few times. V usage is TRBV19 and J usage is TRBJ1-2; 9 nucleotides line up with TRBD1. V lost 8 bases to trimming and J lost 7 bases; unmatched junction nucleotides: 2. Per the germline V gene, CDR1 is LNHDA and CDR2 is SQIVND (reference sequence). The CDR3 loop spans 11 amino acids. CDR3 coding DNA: TGTGCCAGTGGGGGACAGGGTGGCTACACCTTC. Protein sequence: CASGGQGGYTF. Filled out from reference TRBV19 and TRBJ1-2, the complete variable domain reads DGGITQSPKYLFRKEGQNVTLSCEQNLNHDAMYWYRQDPGQGLRLIYYSQIVNDFQKGDIAEGYSVSREKKESFPLTVTSAQKNPTAFYLCASGGQGGYTFGSGTRLTVV.

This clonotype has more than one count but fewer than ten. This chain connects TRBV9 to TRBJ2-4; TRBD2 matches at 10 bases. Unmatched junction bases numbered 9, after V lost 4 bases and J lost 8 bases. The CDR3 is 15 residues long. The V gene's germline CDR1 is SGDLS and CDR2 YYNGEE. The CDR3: CASSPRGTSEDIQYF. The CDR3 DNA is TGTGCCAGCAGCCCGAGAGGGACTAGCGAGGACATTCAGTACTTC.

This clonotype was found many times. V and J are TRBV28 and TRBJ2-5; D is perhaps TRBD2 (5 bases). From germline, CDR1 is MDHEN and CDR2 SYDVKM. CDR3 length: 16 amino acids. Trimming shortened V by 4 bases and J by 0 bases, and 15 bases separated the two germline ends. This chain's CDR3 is CASSSPDSQYQETQYF. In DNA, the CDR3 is TGTGCCAGCAGTTCCCCGGACTCCCAGTACCAAGAGACCCAGTACTTC.